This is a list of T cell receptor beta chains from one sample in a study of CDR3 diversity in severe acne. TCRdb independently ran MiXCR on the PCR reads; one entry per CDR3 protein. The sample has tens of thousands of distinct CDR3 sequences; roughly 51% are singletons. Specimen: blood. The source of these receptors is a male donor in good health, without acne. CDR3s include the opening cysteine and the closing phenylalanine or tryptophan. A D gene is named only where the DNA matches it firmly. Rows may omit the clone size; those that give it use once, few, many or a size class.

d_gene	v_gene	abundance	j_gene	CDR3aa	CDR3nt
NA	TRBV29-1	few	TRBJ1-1	CSVRRANTEAFF	TGCAGCGTTAGGAGGGCGAACACTGAAGCTTTCTTT
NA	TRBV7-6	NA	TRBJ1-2	CASSPGREANYGYTF	TGTGCCAGCAGCCCAGGCCGAGAGGCTAACTATGGCTACACCTTC
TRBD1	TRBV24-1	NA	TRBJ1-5	CATSDPGQGGQPQHF	TGTGCCACCAGTGATCCCGGACAGGGGGGTCAGCCCCAGCATTTT
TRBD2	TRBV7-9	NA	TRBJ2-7	CASSLFSGERSSYEQYF	TGTGCCAGCAGCCTATTTAGCGGGGAAAGAAGCTCCTACGAGCAGTACTTC
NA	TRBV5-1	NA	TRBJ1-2	CASSLSWGASNYGYTF	TGCGCCAGCAGCTTGAGTTGGGGGGCGTCTAACTATGGCTACACCTTC
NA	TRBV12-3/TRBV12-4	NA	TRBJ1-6	CASRGTVDSPLHF	TGTGCCAGCAGGGGGACGGTCGATTCACCCCTCCACTTT
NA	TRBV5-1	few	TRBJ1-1	CASSLVVDTEAFF	TGCGCCAGCAGCTTGGTGGTGGACACTGAAGCTTTCTTT
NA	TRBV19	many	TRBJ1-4	CASRQGEKLFF	TGTGCCAGTAGACAGGGTGAAAAACTGTTTTTT
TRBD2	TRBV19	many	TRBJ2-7	CASSFSSGMFSEQYF	TGTGCCAGTAGTTTCTCTAGCGGGATGTTCAGCGAGCAGTACTTC
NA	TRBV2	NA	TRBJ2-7	CASALLSYEQYF	TGTGCCAGCGCGCTGTTATCCTACGAGCAGTACTTC
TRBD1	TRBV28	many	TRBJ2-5	CASTRDRGSQETQYF	TGTGCCAGCACCAGGGACAGGGGATCACAAGAGACCCAGTACTTC
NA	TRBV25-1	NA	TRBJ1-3	CASSFGTGTGNTIYF	NA
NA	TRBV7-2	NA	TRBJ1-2	CASSSRTRGYTF	TGTGCCAGCAGCTCCCGGACTCGTGGCTACACCTTC
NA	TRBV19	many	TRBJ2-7	CASSSPASYGAEQYF	TGTGCCAGTAGTTCTCCGGCGAGTTACGGTGCTGAGCAGTACTTC
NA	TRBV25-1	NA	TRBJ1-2	CASATDLLGYTF	TGTGCCAGCGCCACCGACCTCTTGGGCTACACCTTC
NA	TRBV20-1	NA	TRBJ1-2	CSANGAGREDYGYTF	TGCAGTGCTAACGGGGCAGGCAGAGAAGACTATGGCTACACCTTC
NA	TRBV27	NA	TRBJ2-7	CASSWTGRQGEQYF	TGTGCCAGCAGCTGGACTGGCCGGCAGGGCGAGCAGTACTTC
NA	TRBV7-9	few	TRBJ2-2	CASSLIQSNTGELFF	TGTGCCAGCAGCTTAATTCAGTCGAACACCGGGGAGCTGTTTTTT
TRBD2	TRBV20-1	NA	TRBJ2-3	CSAHLAATPDTQYF	TGCAGTGCTCACCTAGCGGCGACACCCGATACGCAGTATTTT
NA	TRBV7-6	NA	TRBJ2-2	CASNLGGTGELFF	TGTGCCAGCAATCTAGGGGGCACCGGGGAGCTGTTTTTT
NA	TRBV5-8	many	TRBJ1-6	CASSSSGENNSPLHF	TGTGCCAGCAGCAGCTCGGGGGAGAATAATTCACCCCTCCACTTT
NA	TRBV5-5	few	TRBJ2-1	CASSERTVDYNEQFF	TGTGCCAGCAGCGAAAGGACAGTAGACTACAATGAGCAGTTCTTC
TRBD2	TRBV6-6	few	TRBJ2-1	CASSERAGTHNEQFF	TGTGCCAGCAGTGAACGAGCGGGGACTCACAATGAGCAGTTCTTC
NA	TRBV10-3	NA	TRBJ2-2	CASSLEGRGSGELFF	TGTGCCAGCTCCCTAGAGGGACGGGGGTCCGGGGAGCTGTTTTTT
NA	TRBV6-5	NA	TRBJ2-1	CASSPTGYSNQQFF	TGTGCCAGCAGTCCTACAGGGTATAGCAATCAGCAGTTCTTC
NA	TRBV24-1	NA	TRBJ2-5	CATSGPTGEVETQYF	TGTGCCACCAGTGGTCCAACGGGAGAAGTGGAGACCCAGTACTTC
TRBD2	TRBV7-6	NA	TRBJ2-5	CASSSGTSGTYQETQYF	TGTGCCAGCAGCTCGGGGACTAGCGGGACGTACCAAGAGACCCAGTACTTC
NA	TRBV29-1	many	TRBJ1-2	CSVVIPPYGYTF	TGCAGCGTTGTAATCCCACCCTATGGCTACACCTTC
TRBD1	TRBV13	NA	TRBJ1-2	CASSLGQGAPYYYGYTF	TGTGCCAGCAGCTTAGGACAGGGGGCACCCTACTACTATGGCTACACCTTC
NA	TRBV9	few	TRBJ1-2	CASSGTRDSLDGYTF	TGTGCCAGCAGCGGGACACGGGACTCCCTGGATGGCTACACCTTC
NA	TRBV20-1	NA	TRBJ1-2	CSARYLANYGYTF	TGCAGTGCTAGGTACTTGGCTAACTATGGCTACACCTTC
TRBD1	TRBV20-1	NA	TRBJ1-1	CSARPGGTEAFF	TGCAGTGCTAGACCAGGGGGCACTGAAGCTTTCTTT
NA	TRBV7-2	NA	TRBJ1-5	CASSLPSYSNQPQHF	TGTGCCAGCAGCTTACCGTCGTATAGCAATCAGCCCCAGCATTTT
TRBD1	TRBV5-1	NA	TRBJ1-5	CASSLWGTGDQPQHF	TGCGCCAGCAGCTTGTGGGGGACAGGGGATCAGCCCCAGCATTTT
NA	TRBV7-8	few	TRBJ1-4	CASSFLGEKLFF	TGTGCCAGCAGCTTTCTCGGTGAAAAACTGTTTTTT
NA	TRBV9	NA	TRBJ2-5	CASSVTDLWLHLRF	NA
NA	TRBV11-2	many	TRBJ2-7	CASSLHREYEQYF	TGTGCCAGCAGCTTGCACAGGGAGTACGAGCAGTACTTC
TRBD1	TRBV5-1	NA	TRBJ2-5	CASSLDDFGTGGQETQYF	TGCGCCAGCAGCTTGGATGACTTCGGGACAGGGGGGCAAGAGACCCAGTACTTC
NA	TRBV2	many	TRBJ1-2	CASSEEAASPGNGYTF	TGTGCCAGCAGTGAAGAGGCCGCCTCCCCGGGGAATGGCTACACCTTC
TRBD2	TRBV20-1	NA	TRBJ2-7	CSTLAGGPSYEQYF	TGCAGTACACTAGCGGGAGGGCCCTCCTACGAGCAGTACTTC
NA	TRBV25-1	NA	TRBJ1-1	CASTTPGEDTEAFF	TGTGCCAGCACCACCCCTGGGGAGGACACTGAAGCTTTCTTT
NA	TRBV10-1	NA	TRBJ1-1	CASNKKRNTEAFF	TGCGCCAGCAATAAAAAAAGAAACACTGAAGCTTTCTTT
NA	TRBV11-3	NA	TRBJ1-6	CASSTSYGSPLHF	TGTGCCAGCAGCACCTCGTATGGATCACCCCTCCACTTT
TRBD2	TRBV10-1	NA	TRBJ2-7	CASSARTSGRIYF	TGCGCCAGCAGTGCCCGGACTAGCGGGAGAATCTACTTC
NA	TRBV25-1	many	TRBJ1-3	CASSEWDGISGNTIYF	TGTGCCAGCAGTGAATGGGACGGAATCTCTGGAAACACCATATATTTT
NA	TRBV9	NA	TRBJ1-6	CASSVGGGGEVNSPLHF	TGTGCCAGCAGCGTAGGTGGCGGGGGCGAGGTGAATTCACCCCTCCACTTT
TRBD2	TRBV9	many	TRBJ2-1	CASSPRSGRDYNEQFF	TGTGCCAGCAGCCCAAGAAGCGGGAGGGACTACAATGAGCAGTTCTTC
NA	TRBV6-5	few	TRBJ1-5	CASSLTGSKQPQHF	TGCGCCAGCAGTCTTACAGGGAGTAAACAGCCCCAGCATTTT
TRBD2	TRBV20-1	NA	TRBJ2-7	CSARGTSGSEQYF	TGCAGTGCTAGGGGGACTAGCGGGAGCGAGCAGTACTTC
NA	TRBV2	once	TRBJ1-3	CASSTGLSGNTIYF	TGTGCCAGCAGCACAGGGCTTTCTGGAAACACCATATATTTT
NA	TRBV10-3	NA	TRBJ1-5	CAISEGRPTLKMPQHF	TGTGCCATCAGTGAAGGAAGACCCACGTTAAAAATGCCCCAGCATTTT
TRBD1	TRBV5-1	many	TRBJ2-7	CASSRKGTDGILYEQYF	TGCGCCAGCAGTCGTAAAGGGACAGACGGAATATTATACGAGCAGTACTTC
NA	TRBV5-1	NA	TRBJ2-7	CASSFQYEQYF	TGCGCCAGCAGCTTCCAATACGAGCAGTACTTC